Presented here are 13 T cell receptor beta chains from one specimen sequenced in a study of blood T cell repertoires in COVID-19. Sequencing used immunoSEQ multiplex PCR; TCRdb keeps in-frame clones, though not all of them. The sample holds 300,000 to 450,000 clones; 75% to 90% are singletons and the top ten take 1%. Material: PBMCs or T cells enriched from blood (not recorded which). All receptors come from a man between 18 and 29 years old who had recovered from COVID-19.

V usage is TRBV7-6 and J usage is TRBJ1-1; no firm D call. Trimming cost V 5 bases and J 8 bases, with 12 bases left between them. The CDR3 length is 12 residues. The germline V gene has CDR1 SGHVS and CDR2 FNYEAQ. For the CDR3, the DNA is TGTGCCAGCAGCCTAACGGGGAACGAAGCTTTCTTT. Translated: CASSLTGNEAFF.

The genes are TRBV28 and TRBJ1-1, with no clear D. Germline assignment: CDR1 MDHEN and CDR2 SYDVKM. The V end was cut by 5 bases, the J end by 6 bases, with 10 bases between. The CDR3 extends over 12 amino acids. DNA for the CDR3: TGTGCCAGCAGTCTAATTCTCGCTGAAGCTTTCTTT. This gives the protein CASSLILAEAFF. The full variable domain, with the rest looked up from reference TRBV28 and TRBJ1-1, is DVKVTQSSRYLVKRTGEKVFLECVQDMDHENMFWYRQDPGLGLRLIYFSYDVKMKEKGDIPEGYSVSREKKERFSLILESASTNQTSMYLCASSLILAEAFFGQGTRLTVV.

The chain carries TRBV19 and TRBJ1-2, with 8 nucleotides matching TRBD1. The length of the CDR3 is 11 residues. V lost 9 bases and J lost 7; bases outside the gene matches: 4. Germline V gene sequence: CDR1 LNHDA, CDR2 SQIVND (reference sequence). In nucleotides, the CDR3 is TGTGCCAGCGGACAGGGCTCTGGCTACACCTTC. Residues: CASGQGSGYTF.

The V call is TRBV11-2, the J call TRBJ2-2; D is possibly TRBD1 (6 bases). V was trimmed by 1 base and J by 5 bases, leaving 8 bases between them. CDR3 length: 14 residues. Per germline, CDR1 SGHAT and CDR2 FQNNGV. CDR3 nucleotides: TGTGCCAGCAGCTTAGTGCAGGGGACCGGGGAGCTGTTTTTT. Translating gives CASSLVQGTGELFF.

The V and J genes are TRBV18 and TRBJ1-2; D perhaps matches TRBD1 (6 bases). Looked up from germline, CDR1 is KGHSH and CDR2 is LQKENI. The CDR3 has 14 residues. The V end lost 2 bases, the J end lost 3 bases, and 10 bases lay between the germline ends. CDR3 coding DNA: TGTGCCAGCTCACCATCGGACAGTCACTATGGCTACACCTTC. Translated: CASSPSDSHYGYTF. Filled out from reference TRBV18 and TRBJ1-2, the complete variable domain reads NAGVMQNPRHLVRRRGQEARLRCSPMKGHSHVYWYRQLPEEGLKFMVYLQKENIIDESGMPKERFSAEFPKEGPSILRIQQVVRGDSAAYFCASSPSDSHYGYTFGSGTRLTVV.

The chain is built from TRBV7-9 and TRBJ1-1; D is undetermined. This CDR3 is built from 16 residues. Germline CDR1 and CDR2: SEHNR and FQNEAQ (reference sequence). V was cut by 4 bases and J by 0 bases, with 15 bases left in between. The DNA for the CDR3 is TGTGCCAGCAGCTACCCTTTGGGGAGTTTGAACACTGAAGCTTTCTTT. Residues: CASSYPLGSLNTEAFF.

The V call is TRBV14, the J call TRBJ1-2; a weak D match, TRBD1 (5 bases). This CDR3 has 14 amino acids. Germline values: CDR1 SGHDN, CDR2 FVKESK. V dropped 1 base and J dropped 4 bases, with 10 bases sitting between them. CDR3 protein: CASSQAGRAYGYTF. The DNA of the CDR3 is TGTGCCAGCAGCCAAGCCGGCAGGGCCTATGGCTACACCTTC.

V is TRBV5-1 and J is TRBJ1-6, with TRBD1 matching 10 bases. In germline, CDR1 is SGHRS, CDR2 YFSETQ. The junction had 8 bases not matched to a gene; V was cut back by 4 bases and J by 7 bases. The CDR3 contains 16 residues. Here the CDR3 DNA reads TGCGCCAGCAGCCCCAGACAGGGGGCGAGGAATTCACCCCTCCACTTT. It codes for CASSPRQGARNSPLHF. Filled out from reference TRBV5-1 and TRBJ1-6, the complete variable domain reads KAGVTQTPRYLIKTRGQQVTLSCSPISGHRSVSWYQQTPGQGLQFLFEYFSETQRNKGNFPGRFSGRQFSNSRSEMNVSTLELGDSALYLCASSPRQGARNSPLHFGNGTRLTVT.

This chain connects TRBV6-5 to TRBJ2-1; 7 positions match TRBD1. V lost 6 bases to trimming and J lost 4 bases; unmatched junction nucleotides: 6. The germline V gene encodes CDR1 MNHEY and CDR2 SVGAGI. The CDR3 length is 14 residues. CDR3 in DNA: TGTGCCAGCAGGAGGGGGCCAGCTTACAATGAGCAGTTCTTC. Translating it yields CASRRGPAYNEQFF.

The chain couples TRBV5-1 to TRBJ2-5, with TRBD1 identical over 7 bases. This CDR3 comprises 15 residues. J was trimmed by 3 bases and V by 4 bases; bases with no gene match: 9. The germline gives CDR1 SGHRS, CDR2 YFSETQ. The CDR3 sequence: CASSIRPTGEETQYF. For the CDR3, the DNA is TGCGCCAGCAGCATTCGCCCCACAGGGGAAGAGACCCAGTACTTC.

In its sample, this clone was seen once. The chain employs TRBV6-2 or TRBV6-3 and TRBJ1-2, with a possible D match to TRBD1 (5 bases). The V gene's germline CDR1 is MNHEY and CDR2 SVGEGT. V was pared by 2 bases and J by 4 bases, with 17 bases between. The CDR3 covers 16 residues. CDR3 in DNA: TGTGCCAGCAGTTACCCCCCCGAGACAGCCTTCTATGGCTACACCTTC. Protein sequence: CASSYPPETAFYGYTF.

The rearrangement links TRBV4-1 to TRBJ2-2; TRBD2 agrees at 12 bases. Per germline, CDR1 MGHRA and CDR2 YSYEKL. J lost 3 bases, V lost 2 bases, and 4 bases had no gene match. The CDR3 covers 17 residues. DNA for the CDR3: TGCGCCAGCAGCCAATCGACTAGCGGGGGTTACACCGGGGAGCTGTTTTTT. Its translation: CASSQSTSGGYTGELFF.

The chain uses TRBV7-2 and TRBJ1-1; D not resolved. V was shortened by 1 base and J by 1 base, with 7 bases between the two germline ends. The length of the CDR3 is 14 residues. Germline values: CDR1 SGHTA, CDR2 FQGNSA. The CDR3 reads CASSLDLRNTEAFF. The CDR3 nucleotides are TGTGCCAGCAGCTTAGATTTGAGGAACACTGAAGCTTTCTTT.